This T cell receptor beta chain appears in the sequencing data of a study of blood T cell repertoires in COVID-19. Whole-study context: In each case, the material was cDNA or gDNA derived from T cells, B-cell-depleted T cells, or PBMCs.

CDR1 is MNHEY and CDR2 is SVGAGI in the germline V gene. Trimming stripped 7 bases from V and 7 bases from J, with 17 bases between. CDR3 length: 13 residues. This clone occurred once. Authors' data handling: Reference gene primer amplification yielded estimated nucleated cell counts. Sequenced by immunoSEQ multiplex PCR; TCRdb stores in-frame clones only, minus some. V, J and clone size reflect that table, while D and trimming were determined from the DNA. The sample lists 140,000 to 150,000 clones, 84% occurring once. The TCR was taken from a woman between 45 and 65 years old who had been exposed to COVID-19. The V call is TRBV6-5, the J call TRBJ2-7; D may be TRBD1 (5 bases). The sequenced sample was PBMCs or T cells enriched from blood (not recorded which). DNA for the CDR3: TGTGCCAGCACGATATCCAGGGTGGGAGAGCAGTACTTC. Translated: CASTISRVGEQYF.